This TCR beta chain comes out of a study of blood T cell repertoires in COVID-19. Study as a whole: Acute and convalescent COVID-19 samples came from the United States, Italy and Spain. Sources were T cells, B-cell-depleted T cells, or PBMCs; the material itself was cDNA or gDNA.

CDR3 length: 15 residues. Per the germline V gene, CDR1 is SSHAT and CDR2 is FNYEAQ (reference sequence). Under the authors' procedure: Reference gene primer amplification in the assay estimated nucleated cell counts. The protocol was immunoSEQ multiplex PCR, while the TCRdb copy is restricted to in-frame clones and leaves out a portion. From that table come the V and J calls and clone size; the DNA was used to work out D and trimming. The sample carries 100,000 to 150,000 clones, roughly four fifths recorded once. The table lists this clone with a count of one. A junction end diverges from the germline sequence, so it may reflect a read error.

Input material: peripheral blood. The chain combines TRBV7-7 with TRBJ2-5, with D perhaps matching TRBD1 (6 bases). The receptor comes from a human donor in a cohort sampled during active COVID-19. CDR3 sequence (DNA): TGTGCTAGCAGCCAAAACCCACAGGGTAGAGAGACCCAGTACTTC. Its protein product is CASSQNPQGRETQYF.